Listed here is a single T cell receptor (beta chain). The antigen is undetermined. Data came from immunoSEQ multiplex PCR; TCRdb stores just in-frame clones and leaves some out. The sample includes more than 80,000 clones, 88% of them seen just once. The data originate from a study of graft-versus-host responses after intestinal transplantation. At the level of the study: Each of the recipients got a multivisceral, liver-intestinal, or isolated intestinal transplant.

The CDR3 consists of 15 residues. Trimming cost V 3 bases and J 5 bases, with 19 bases left between them. Germline V lookup: CDR1 GTSNPN, CDR2 SVGIG (reference sequence). General study results and limits: Recipient marrow showed GvH clones, some seen first in ileum or blood.

V is TRBV30 and J is TRBJ1-2; D uncertain. Sequencing used unstimulated CD4+ T cells sorted from spleen or lymph node cells, obtained before transplant. The clonotype comes from a human donor who was the organ donor for an intestinal transplant. CDR3 loop: CAWRKDILAGYGYTF. DNA of the CDR3: TGTGCCTGGAGAAAAGATATCCTCGCGGGGTATGGCTACACCTTC.